This T cell receptor beta chain was recovered during a study of blood T cell repertoires in COVID-19. Whole-study context: Samples of COVID-19 (acute and convalescent) were obtained from the United States, Italy and Spain. T cells, B-cell-depleted T cells, or PBMCs supplied cDNA or gDNA.

In the original analysis: Quantification of nucleated cells was approximated via reference gene primer amplification. Sequencing was performed with immunoSEQ multiplex PCR; in TCRdb, only in-frame clones are kept and a portion is missing. V and J calls and clone size follow that table, whereas D and trimming were derived from the DNA. The sample consists of fewer than 65,000 clones, around 83% of them appearing once. This receptor was identified in a man aged 60 to 75 with acute or convalescent COVID-19. Material for sequencing was peripheral blood.

The CDR3 nucleotides read TGTGCCAGCAGCCCCTGGGACAGGCGCACAGATACGCAGTATTTT. Translation gives CASSPWDRRTDTQYF. The J gene is TRBJ2-3, the V gene TRBV5-6, with 8 bases aligning to TRBD1. The trim removed 4 bases at V and 1 base at J, leaving 5 bases unmatched. This CDR3 contains 15 residues. The germline CDR1 and CDR2 sequences are SGHDT and YYEEEE.